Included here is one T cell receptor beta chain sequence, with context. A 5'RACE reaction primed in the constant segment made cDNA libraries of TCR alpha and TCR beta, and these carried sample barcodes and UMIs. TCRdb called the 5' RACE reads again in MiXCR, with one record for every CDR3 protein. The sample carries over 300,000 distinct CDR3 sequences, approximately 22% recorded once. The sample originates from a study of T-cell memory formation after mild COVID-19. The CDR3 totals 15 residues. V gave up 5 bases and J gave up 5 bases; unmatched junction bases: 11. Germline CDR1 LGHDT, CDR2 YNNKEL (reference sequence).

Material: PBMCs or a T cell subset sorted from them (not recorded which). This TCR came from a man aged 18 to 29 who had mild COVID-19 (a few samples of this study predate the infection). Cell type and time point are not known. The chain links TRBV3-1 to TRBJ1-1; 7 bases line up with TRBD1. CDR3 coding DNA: TGTGCCAGCAGCTTATGGGACAGCGGGTTTACTGAAGCTTTCTTT. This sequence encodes CASSLWDSGFTEAFF.